The clone carrying this TCR beta chain turned up a few times. CDR3 length equals 16 residues. V was clipped by 0 bases and J by 3 bases; unmatched bases: 5. Germline CDR1 and CDR2: LGHNA and YSLEER. Preparation of the TCRbeta library involved a method that used unique molecular identifiers. Each CDR3 protein is one row after TCRdb ran MiXCR on the PCR reads. The sample records some 500,000 distinct CDR3 sequences, about 31% being singletons. The sample originates from a study of T-cell reconstitution after alpha-beta-depleted transplantation in children. The sequencing used PBMCs from the stem cell graft donor, collected from the stem cell graft. The chain links TRBV4-3 to TRBJ1-2, with 9 nucleotides matching TRBD1. The TCR sequence derives from a human donor who donated a stem cell graft to a child with aplastic anemia. CDR3 loop: CASSQDMNRGHYGYTF. Here the CDR3 DNA reads TGCGCCAGCAGCCAAGACATGAACAGGGGGCACTATGGCTACACCTTC.